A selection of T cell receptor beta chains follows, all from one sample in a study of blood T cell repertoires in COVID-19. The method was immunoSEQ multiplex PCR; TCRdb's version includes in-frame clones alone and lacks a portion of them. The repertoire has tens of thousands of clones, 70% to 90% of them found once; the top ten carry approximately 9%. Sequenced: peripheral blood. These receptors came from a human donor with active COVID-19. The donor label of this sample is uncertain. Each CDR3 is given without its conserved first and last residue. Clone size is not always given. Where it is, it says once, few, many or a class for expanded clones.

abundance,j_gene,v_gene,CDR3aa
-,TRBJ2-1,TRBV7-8,ASSLATSSYNEQF
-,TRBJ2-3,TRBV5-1,ASSSGLAGEGDTQY
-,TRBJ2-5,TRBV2,ASQGDQETQY
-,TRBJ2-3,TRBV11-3,ASSLGSSTDTQY
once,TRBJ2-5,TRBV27,ASGTKETQY
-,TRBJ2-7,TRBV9,ASSSRTGDYEQY
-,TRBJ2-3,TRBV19,ASMPRVYTDTQY
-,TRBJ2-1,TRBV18,ASSPGGTPYNEQF
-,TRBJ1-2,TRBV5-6,ASSPPSGYGYT
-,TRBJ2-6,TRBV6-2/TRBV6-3,ASSVRGAGANVLT
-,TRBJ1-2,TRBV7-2,ASEPGTANYGYT
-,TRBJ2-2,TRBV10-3,AISEGWGHRWADLCTGELF
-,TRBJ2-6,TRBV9,ASSVETSGANVLT
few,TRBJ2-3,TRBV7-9,ASSLVVTDTQY
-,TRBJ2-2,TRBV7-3,ASSPGTRAVTGELF